Presented here are 17 T cell receptor beta chains from one specimen sequenced in a study of T cell clones after liver transplantation. Profiling relied on immunoSEQ multiplex PCR, and the TCRdb table lists in-frame clones only, not all of them. Counted here are 98,000 or so clones, 82% occurring once; the ten biggest clones make up around 0.97%. The sample was CD4+ T cells from blood, taken before liver transplant. Receptors were obtained from a human donor who received a liver transplant.

This clone was recorded once. This chain links TRBV30 with TRBJ2-5, with D possibly TRBD1 on 5 matching bases. This CDR3 spans 12 amino acids. V gave up 5 bases and J gave up 2 bases, with 9 bases separating them. The germline V gene has CDR1 GTSNPN and CDR2 SVGIG (reference sequence). The CDR3 nucleotides are TGTGCCTGGGACAGTGGACAAGAGACCCAGTACTTC. It specifies CAWDSGQETQYF.

The chain has TRBV11-2 and TRBJ2-7; perhaps TRBD2 as D (6 bases). The germline V gene encodes CDR1 SGHAT and CDR2 FQNNGV. There are 16 residues in the CDR3. V dropped 6 bases and J dropped 3 bases, with 21 bases sitting between them. The CDR3 DNA reads as TGTGCCAGCAGTCCTCTCGGCGGGAAAAACTTCTACGAGCAGTACTTC. Encoded protein: CASSPLGGKNFYEQYF.

The DNA of the CDR3 is TGTGCCAGCAGACGACTAGCGATGGGAACAGATACGCAGTATTTT. It codes for CASRRLAMGTDTQYF. J is TRBJ2-3 and V is TRBV6-5; 8 bases are a match to TRBD2. The ends lost 6 bases at V and 3 bases at J; junction bases unmatched: 8. The CDR3 sequence is 15 residues long. Germline V gene sequence: CDR1 MNHEY, CDR2 SVGAGI.

The V gene is TRBV7-3, the J gene TRBJ1-1; D is unresolved. Trimming took 2 bases from V and 0 from J, leaving 7 bases between them. This CDR3 spans 14 amino acids. The V gene's germline CDR1 is SGHTA and CDR2 FQGTGA. The CDR3 nucleotides are TGTGCCAGCAGCTTATACGGCATGAACACTGAAGCTTTCTTT. This translates into CASSLYGMNTEAFF. Filled out from reference TRBV7-3 and TRBJ1-1, the complete variable domain reads GAGVSQTPSNKVTEKGKYVELRCDPISGHTALYWYRQSLGQGPEFLIYFQGTGAADDSGLPNDRFFAVRPEGSVSTLKIQRTERGDSAVYLCASSLYGMNTEAFFGQGTRLTVV.

The genes are TRBV27 and TRBJ2-2, with TRBD2 matching over 9 bases. CDR3 length: 17 residues. Germline loops: CDR1 MNHEY, CDR2 SMNVEV (reference sequence). V lost 7 bases to trimming and J lost 5 bases; unmatched junction nucleotides: 14. CDR3 coding DNA: TGTGCCAGCATCTCCGGGAGCCTAGCGGGGTTGACCGGGGAGCTGTTTTTT. Protein sequence: CASISGSLAGLTGELFF.

J is TRBJ2-3 and V is TRBV7-9, with D perhaps being TRBD1 or TRBD2 (5 bases each). The germline V and J ends were trimmed by 2 bases and 8 bases, with 11 bases remaining between them. From germline, CDR1 is SEHNR and CDR2 FQNEAQ (reference sequence). This CDR3 region has 13 residues. The chain's CDR3 is CASSLQGGGTQYF. CDR3 bases: TGTGCCAGCAGCTTACAGGGTGGAGGTACGCAGTATTTT.

This clone was observed a few times. CDR3 region: CASDAGQFTGELFF. CDR3 nucleotide sequence: TGTGCCAGCGATGCCGGACAGTTTACCGGGGAGCTGTTTTTT. This chain links TRBV28 with TRBJ2-2; TRBD1 is a possible D gene (6 bases). Germline V gives CDR1 MDHEN, CDR2 SYDVKM. V lost 8 bases, J lost 5 bases, and 15 bases lay in between. This CDR3 spans 14 amino acids.

The chain recombines TRBV7-8 with TRBJ1-6; D unresolved. From germline, CDR1 is SGHVS and CDR2 FQNEAQ. The CDR3 totals 15 residues. The germline V and J ends were trimmed by 2 bases and 4 bases, with 9 bases remaining between them. The CDR3 region is CASSLKAQYNSPLHF. Here the CDR3 DNA reads TGTGCCAGCAGCTTAAAGGCACAGTATAATTCACCCCTCCACTTT.

The chain is built from TRBV30 and TRBJ2-1, with 10 bases that match TRBD2. J gave up 1 base and V 5 bases, and 8 bases lay outside the gene matches. The germline CDR1 and CDR2 sequences are GTSNPN and SVGIG (reference sequence). The CDR3 covers 16 residues. CDR3 coding DNA: TGTGCCTGGGGTCGTTCTAGCGGGAGATCCTACAATGAGCAGTTCTTC. Protein: CAWGRSSGRSYNEQFF. Full variable domain (remainder filled in from reference TRBV30 and TRBJ2-1): SQTIHQWPATLVQPVGSPLSLECTVEGTSNPNLYWYRQAAGRGLQLLFYSVGIGQISSEVPQNLSASRPQDRQFILSSKKLLLSDSGFYLCAWGRSSGRSYNEQFFGPGTRLTVL.

The chain carries TRBV7-9 and TRBJ1-5; D unclear. The germline CDR1 and CDR2 sequences are SEHNR and FQNEAQ (reference sequence). V dropped 4 bases and J dropped 3 bases, with 10 bases sitting between them. The CDR3 is 14 amino acids. This CDR3 is CASSSVATNQPQHF. The CDR3 region has the DNA TGTGCCAGCAGCTCCGTCGCCACCAATCAGCCCCAGCATTTT. Full variable domain (rest looked up from reference TRBV7-9 and TRBJ1-5): DTGVSQNPRHKITKRGQNVTFRCDPISEHNRLYWYRQTLGQGPEFLTYFQNEAQLEKSRLLSDRFSAERPKGSFSTLEIQRTEQGDSAMYLCASSSVATNQPQHFGDGTRLSIL.

The chain recombines TRBV18 with TRBJ1-4; TRBD1 might be the D (6 bases). Germline CDR1 KGHSH, CDR2 LQKENI. Trimming left V 3 bases short and J 3 bases short, with 11 bases between. The CDR3 consists of 15 residues. CDR3 coding DNA: TGTGCCAGCTCACCGTCCAGGGGAGCTAATGAAAAACTGTTTTTT. Translation: CASSPSRGANEKLFF. The whole variable domain, filled in from reference TRBV18 and TRBJ1-4, reads NAGVMQNPRHLVRRRGQEARLRCSPMKGHSHVYWYRQLPEEGLKFMVYLQKENIIDESGMPKERFSAEFPKEGPSILRIQQVVRGDSAAYFCASSPSRGANEKLFFGSGTQLSVL.

The DNA of the CDR3 is TGTGCCAGCTCACCAGTAGCGGGGAGCACAGATACGCAGTATTTT. It translates to CASSPVAGSTDTQYF. The chain combines TRBV18 with TRBJ2-3, with 8 bases fitting TRBD2. J gave up 0 bases and V 2 bases, and 1 base lay outside the gene matches. From germline, CDR1 is KGHSH and CDR2 LQKENI. The CDR3 has 15 residues.

V usage is TRBV19 and J usage is TRBJ1-3, with D uncertain. The CDR3 covers 14 residues. In germline, CDR1 is LNHDA, CDR2 SQIVND (reference sequence). Trimming pared 3 bases from V and 2 bases from J, leaving 8 bases between. The CDR3 protein is CASSIDRAGNTIYF. The CDR3 DNA follows: TGTGCCAGTAGTATTGACCGTGCTGGAAACACCATATATTTT.

This clone was counted a single time. This sequence joins TRBV15 and TRBJ2-5; the D is unclear. CDR1 LNHNV and CDR2 YYDKDF come from the germline V gene (reference sequence). Trimming took 0 bases from V and 5 from J, leaving 13 bases between them. This CDR3 spans 15 amino acids. The CDR3: CATSREGSLRETQYF. The CDR3 bases are TGTGCCACCAGCAGAGAGGGCAGCCTTCGGGAGACCCAGTACTTC.

This clone turned up a few times. The rearrangement links TRBV5-1 to TRBJ2-1, with 16 bases lining up with TRBD2. Germline loops: CDR1 SGHRS, CDR2 YFSETQ. The CDR3 totals 17 residues. With V trimmed by 4 bases and J by 6 bases, 7 bases remained unmatched. CDR3 DNA: TGCGCCAGCAGCCCCGGGACTAGCGGGAGGGGGAGCAATGAGCAGTTCTTC. Its translation is CASSPGTSGRGSNEQFF.

The rearrangement uses TRBV12-5 and TRBJ2-3; TRBD1 agrees at 7 bases. Looked up from germline, CDR1 is LGHNT and CDR2 is FRNRAP. J lost 3 bases, V lost 7 bases, and 28 bases had no gene match. The CDR3 contains 21 residues. The CDR3 sequence: CASVLTEAGFVRDRFTDTQYF. The CDR3 nucleotides are TGTGCTAGTGTTCTAACGGAGGCCGGATTTGTCCGGGACAGATTTACAGATACGCAGTATTTT.

V usage is TRBV2 and J usage is TRBJ2-1; possible D gene TRBD2, 5 bases. Germline values: CDR1 SNHLY, CDR2 FYNNEI. The CDR3 extends over 12 amino acids. Deletions cut 7 bases from V and 7 bases from J, with 11 bases between. CDR3 bases: TGTGCCAGCAACCGGGGAGTAAATGAGCAGTTCTTC. This sequence encodes CASNRGVNEQFF.